One sample yielded the 25 T cell receptor beta chains listed below, sequenced in a study of blood T cell repertoires in COVID-19 (dated by TCRdb to the early 2020s). Receptor libraries were prepared by the immunoSEQ multiplex PCR assay. Here the immuneACCESS table is served through TCRdb, limited to in-frame sequences with V and J called. Missing clones are a known gap in these copies; in checked studies unresolved V genes cover under half, and the rest lacks a known reason. The sample contains around 200,000 clones, about 83% of them found a single time. The leading ten clones occupy about 1.3% of the sample. Sequenced: peripheral blood. Every receptor here comes from a young woman with COVID-19, enrolled during active disease.

The rearrangement links TRBV4-1 to TRBJ2-3, with 8 bases identical to TRBD1. In germline, CDR1 is MGHRA, CDR2 YSYEKL. The CDR3 spans 17 residues. V shed 0 bases, J shed 4 bases, and the junction held 9 bases outside the gene matches. The CDR3, as DNA: TGCGCCAGCAGCCAAGAAGGGACAGGTGCCCGGGCAGATACGCAGTATTTT. It is translated as CASSQEGTGARADTQYF.

J is TRBJ2-3 and V is TRBV5-1; perhaps TRBD2 as D (6 bases). This CDR3 has 16 amino acids. The germline V and J ends were trimmed by 0 bases and 5 bases, with 16 bases remaining between them. Per the germline V gene, CDR1 is SGHRS and CDR2 is YFSETQ. The CDR3 DNA sequence: TGCGCCAGCAGCTTGGCCGGAGGGAGTGGATTAGATACGCAGTATTTT. Its translation: CASSLAGGSGLDTQYF. The full variable domain, its missing parts supplied by reference TRBV5-1 and TRBJ2-3, is KAGVTQTPRYLIKTRGQQVTLSCSPISGHRSVSWYQQTPGQGLQFLFEYFSETQRNKGNFPGRFSGRQFSNSRSEMNVSTLELGDSALYLCASSLAGGSGLDTQYFGPGTRLTVL.

This chain joins TRBV5-4 and TRBJ1-5; a possible D gene is TRBD1 (5 bases). CDR3 size: 14 residues. V was cut by 0 bases and J by 3 bases, with 7 bases left in between. Germline loops: CDR1 SGHNT, CDR2 YYREEE (reference sequence). The DNA for the CDR3 is TGTGCCAGCAGCTTGGACAGGTTCAATCAGCCCCAGCATTTT. It translates to CASSLDRFNQPQHF.

The chain is built from TRBV27 and TRBJ1-6; 7 nucleotides line up with TRBD1. The V segment lost 3 bases and the J segment 7 bases; nucleotides outside the gene matches: 6. The CDR3 is 15 residues long. Germline assignment: CDR1 MNHEY and CDR2 SMNVEV (reference sequence). CDR3 DNA: TGTGCCAGCAGTTTCCCAGGGGGAAGGAATTCACCCCTCCACTTT. It yields the protein CASSFPGGRNSPLHF.

This chain links TRBV11-2 with TRBJ1-1; 9 nucleotides align to TRBD1. V dropped 2 bases and J dropped 2; count of bases not matched to a gene: 9. This CDR3 has 17 amino acids. CDR1 is SGHAT and CDR2 is FQNNGV in the germline V gene. CDR3 loop: CASSLYPGQGTNTEAFF. The CDR3 DNA reads as TGTGCCAGCAGCTTATACCCGGGACAGGGTACCAACACTGAAGCTTTCTTT.

The chain joins TRBV5-1 to TRBJ2-2; D gene uncertain. The germline V and J ends were trimmed by 0 bases and 3 bases, with 12 bases remaining between them. This CDR3 region has 16 residues. Germline CDR1 is SGHRS and CDR2 is YFSETQ. DNA of the CDR3: TGCGCCAGCAGCTTGGCGCAGGCCTCCGACACCGGGGAGCTGTTTTTT. As protein: CASSLAQASDTGELFF.

The chain joins TRBV6-1 to TRBJ1-3; D perhaps matches TRBD1 (5 bases). Trimming shortened V by 2 bases and J by 0 bases, and 11 bases separated the two germline ends. CDR1 MNHNS and CDR2 SASEGT come from the germline V gene. The length of the CDR3 is 16 residues. The CDR3 is CASSESTVFSGNTIYF. CDR3 DNA: TGTGCCAGCAGTGAATCGACAGTCTTCTCTGGAAACACCATATATTTT.

Only a few counts were recorded for this clone. V usage is TRBV24-1 and J usage is TRBJ2-2; 10 nucleotides line up with TRBD2. V lost 8 bases to trimming and J lost 4 bases; unmatched junction nucleotides: 15. CDR1 and CDR2 from the germline V gene are KGHDR and SFDVKD. The CDR3 is 18 amino acids. This CDR3 reads CATTGTSGDAVGTGELFF. Written as DNA, the CDR3 is TGTGCCACCACGGGAACTAGCGGGGATGCTGTTGGCACCGGGGAGCTGTTTTTT.

The rearrangement links TRBV5-1 to TRBJ2-5, with D perhaps matching TRBD2 (6 bases). The CDR3 runs to 13 residues. Germline V gene sequence: CDR1 SGHRS, CDR2 YFSETQ. V shed 6 bases and J shed 5 bases, with 14 bases lying between them. CDR3 sequence: CASNTGGQETQYF. The CDR3 DNA reads as TGCGCCAGCAACACCGGAGGGCAGGAGACCCAGTACTTC.

V usage is TRBV2 and J usage is TRBJ2-7; D possibly corresponds to TRBD2 (5 bases). Germline assignment: CDR1 SNHLY and CDR2 FYNNEI. The CDR3 runs to 13 residues. The ends were cut back, 3 bases at V and 2 bases at J, with 8 bases in the middle. The chain's CDR3 is CASSELAPYEQYF. CDR3 nucleotides: TGTGCCAGCAGTGAGCTAGCCCCCTACGAGCAGTACTTC. The full variable domain, in which reference TRBV2 and TRBJ2-7 provide the parts outside the CDR3, is EPEVTQTPSHQVTQMGQEVILRCVPISNHLYFYWYRQILGQKVEFLVSFYNNEISEKSEIFDDQFSVERPDGSNFTLKIRSTKLEDSAMYFCASSELAPYEQYFGPGTRLTVT.

The chain has TRBV24-1 and TRBJ2-3, with 7 bases identical to TRBD2. There are 15 residues in the CDR3. The junction had 7 bases not matched to a gene; V was cut back by 7 bases and J by 1 base. The germline V gene has CDR1 KGHDR and CDR2 SFDVKD. CDR3 in amino acids: CATSPGLGGTDTQYF. The CDR3 DNA is TGTGCCACCAGCCCAGGACTAGGAGGCACAGATACGCAGTATTTT.

The chain uses TRBV9 and TRBJ1-1; D is perhaps TRBD1 (5 bases). The CDR3 runs to 16 residues. CDR1 is SGDLS, CDR2 YYNGEE, per germline. Trimming cost V 3 bases and J 3 bases, with 18 bases left between them. CDR3 nucleotides: TGTGCCAGCAGCGCGATGGTACCGGGGGAAGACACTGAAGCTTTCTTT. Residues: CASSAMVPGEDTEAFF.

The chain uses TRBV19 and TRBJ1-2; D call uncertain. V lost 3 bases, J lost 6 bases, and 11 bases lay in between. CDR3 size: 13 residues. The germline V gene encodes CDR1 LNHDA and CDR2 SQIVND (reference sequence). The CDR3 coding sequence is TGTGCCAGTAGTATTTGGCGGGTGCATGGCTACACCTTC. Protein sequence: CASSIWRVHGYTF.

The rearrangement links TRBV29-1 to TRBJ2-1; weak D call: TRBD2 (5 bases). This CDR3 spans 13 amino acids. CDR1 SQVTM and CDR2 ANQGSEA come from the germline V gene. V shed 4 bases and J shed 3 bases, with 10 bases lying between them. DNA of the CDR3: TGCAGCGTTGGTGGGAGAGTCTACAATGAGCAGTTCTTC. Its protein is CSVGGRVYNEQFF.

The V call is TRBV29-1, the J call TRBJ2-3; 7 bases agree with TRBD1. The germline CDR1 and CDR2 sequences are SQVTM and ANQGSEA. The CDR3 contains 15 residues. V was clipped by 7 bases and J by 1 base; unmatched bases: 11. CDR3 loop: CSAKRGRVGTDTQYF. In nucleotides, the CDR3 is TGCAGCGCCAAAAGGGGGCGAGTTGGCACAGATACGCAGTATTTT.

This sequence joins TRBV19 and TRBJ2-1; 9 nucleotides align to TRBD2. The CDR3 totals 16 residues. Germline CDR1 is LNHDA and CDR2 is SQIVND (reference sequence). The V and J ends lost 4 bases and 4 bases, in that order; junction bases with no gene match: 8. The CDR3 sequence is CASSTQRGANYNEQFF. DNA for the CDR3: TGTGCCAGTAGTACGCAGCGGGGGGCGAATTACAATGAGCAGTTCTTC.

The chain recombines TRBV2 with TRBJ2-5; unclear D gene. V lost 5 bases and J 3 bases, leaving 10 bases between the germline ends. The CDR3 is 13 residues long. The germline gives CDR1 SNHLY, CDR2 FYNNEI. CDR3 protein: CASSKTPKETQYF. In DNA, the CDR3 is TGTGCCAGCAGTAAGACACCTAAAGAGACCCAGTACTTC.

The chain uses TRBV6-5 and TRBJ1-5; D not certain. Per the germline V gene, CDR1 is MNHEY and CDR2 is SVGAGI. The CDR3 runs to 14 residues. V was cut by 4 bases and J by 1 base, with 8 bases left in between. CDR3 coding DNA: TGTGCCAGCAGTTTCCGGGAGAGCAATCAGCCCCAGCATTTT. Protein: CASSFRESNQPQHF.

The gene calls are TRBV4-3 and TRBJ1-2; weak D call: TRBD1 (5 bases). The CDR3 is 14 amino acids. The germline gives CDR1 LGHNA, CDR2 YSLEER. The V end lost 0 bases, the J end lost 7 bases, and 12 bases lay between the germline ends. This chain's CDR3 is CASSQDGGSPGYTF. Here the CDR3 DNA reads TGCGCCAGCAGCCAAGACGGGGGATCCCCTGGCTACACCTTC.

The rearrangement uses TRBV2 and TRBJ2-5; weak D call: TRBD1 (5 bases). V was trimmed by 9 bases and J by 5 bases, leaving 10 bases between them. The CDR3 runs to 11 residues. CDR1 SNHLY and CDR2 FYNNEI come from the germline V gene. CDR3 residues: CASTGWETQYF. In nucleotides, the CDR3 is TGTGCCAGTACAGGATGGGAGACCCAGTACTTC.

The rearrangement uses TRBV12-3 or TRBV12-4 and TRBJ1-1; D possibly corresponds to TRBD1 (5 bases). This CDR3 has 13 amino acids. The germline V and J ends were trimmed by 6 bases and 6 bases, with 14 bases remaining between them. The CDR3 DNA follows: TGTGCCAGCAGCCCCGTACCGGGGGCTGAAGCTTTCTTT. This codes for CASSPVPGAEAFF.

The count of this clone is one. The V call is TRBV6-5, the J call TRBJ2-3; D ambiguous. Germline CDR1 reads MNHEY; CDR2 reads SVGAGI. This CDR3 spans 15 amino acids. Deletions cut 4 bases from V and 2 bases from J, with 13 bases between. The CDR3 DNA follows: TGTGCCAGCAGTTTTAGACGGCGACACACAGATACGCAGTATTTT. Amino acid sequence: CASSFRRRHTDTQYF.

The V call is TRBV7-2, the J call TRBJ1-2; 7 bases agree with TRBD1. The germline gives CDR1 SGHTA, CDR2 FQGNSA. V dropped 4 bases and J dropped 3; count of bases not matched to a gene: 5. The CDR3 sequence is 14 residues long. The CDR3 bases are TGTGCCAGCAGCTCGGGGACAGCCCACTATGGCTACACCTTC. It translates to CASSSGTAHYGYTF. The full variable domain, completed using reference TRBV7-2 and TRBJ1-2, is GAGVSQSPSNKVTEKGKDVELRCDPISGHTALYWYRQSLGQGLEFLIYFQGNSAPDKSGLPSDRFSAERTGGSVSTLTIQRTQQEDSAVYLCASSSGTAHYGYTFGSGTRLTVV.

J is TRBJ2-2 and V is TRBV4-2; tentatively, D is TRBD2 (6 bases). The ends were cut back, 0 bases at V and 1 base at J, with 24 bases in the middle. Germline loops: CDR1 LGHNA, CDR2 YNFKEQ. This CDR3 is 21 amino acids long. In DNA, the CDR3 is TGTGCCAGCAGCCAAGATCCCCTACCCGGGACTGGATTATTGAACACCGGGGAGCTGTTTTTT. This translates into CASSQDPLPGTGLLNTGELFF.

This chain joins TRBV19 and TRBJ2-5; 10 nucleotides agree with TRBD1. Unmatched junction bases numbered 3, after V lost 6 bases and J lost 5 bases. The length of the CDR3 is 13 residues. CDR1 is LNHDA, CDR2 SQIVND, per germline (reference sequence). For the CDR3, the DNA is TGTGCCAGTAGGGACAGGGGGTCTGAGACCCAGTACTTC. Translated: CASRDRGSETQYF.